The 20 T cell receptor beta chains given below trace back to one sample, sequenced in a study of cytotoxic CD8 clonotypes in ibrutinib-treated CLL. Clones were sequenced by immunoSEQ multiplex PCR, and TCRdb holds only the in-frame ones, with some missing. Here the sample spans hundreds of thousands of clones, roughly 71% being singletons. The sample was PBMCs, taken after 36 months of ibrutinib treatment. These receptors came from a human donor with chronic lymphocytic leukemia.

The gene calls are TRBV6-1 and TRBJ2-3; D gene uncertain. Germline-derived CDR1 and CDR2 are MNHNS and SASEGT. The CDR3 covers 14 residues. Trimming stripped 7 bases from V and 0 bases from J, with 11 bases between. CDR3 nucleotides: TGTGCCAGCAAAGATCATGGGAGCACAGATACGCAGTATTTT. Translating gives CASKDHGSTDTQYF.

This rearrangement joins TRBV5-1 to TRBJ2-7; either TRBD1 or TRBD2 may fit D (5 bases each). V dropped 6 bases and J dropped 0 bases, with 10 bases sitting between them. CDR3 length equals 13 residues. Germline-derived CDR1 and CDR2 are SGHRS and YFSETQ. The CDR3 coding sequence is TGCGCCAGCACGGGGCGAGGCTCCTACGAGCAGTACTTC. As protein: CASTGRGSYEQYF.

This rearrangement joins TRBV7-9 to TRBJ2-5, with 11 bases matching TRBD1. Gene TRBJ2-7 matches the end of the DNA better, so the J call may be wrong. Germline V gene sequence: CDR1 SEHNR, CDR2 FQNEAQ (reference sequence). The CDR3 is 16 residues long. The CDR3 nucleotides read TGTGCCAGCAGCTCGGGCTGGACAGGGGGCATGTACGAGCAGTACTTC. This gives the protein CASSSGWTGGMYEQYF.

This clone was picked up a small number of times. V and J are TRBV9 and TRBJ2-1; D uncertain. Germline V gene data show CDR1 as SGDLS and CDR2 as YYNGEE. The CDR3 loop spans 14 amino acids. V was clipped by 1 base and J by 6 bases, with 11 bases between them. The CDR3: CASSVLGVFNEQFF. As DNA, the CDR3 is TGTGCCAGCAGCGTACTGGGCGTATTCAATGAGCAGTTCTTC.

The chain uses TRBV2 and TRBJ2-5; D is possibly TRBD1 or TRBD2 (7 bases each). This CDR3 has 16 amino acids. Per the germline V gene, CDR1 is SNHLY and CDR2 is FYNNEI. Trimming removed 8 bases from V and 2 bases from J, with 21 bases in between. The CDR3 bases are TGTGCCAGCCGACGAAGGGGGCTAGCGGTACAAGAGACCCAGTACTTC. This sequence encodes CASRRRGLAVQETQYF.

This clone was observed a single time. This chain uses TRBV5-1 with TRBJ1-2; D may be TRBD1 (6 bases). The CDR3 extends over 14 amino acids. Germline V CDR1 and CDR2: SGHRS, YFSETQ. Trimming removed 0 bases at V and 4 bases at J, with 10 bases between. The CDR3 DNA sequence: TGCGCCAGCAGCTTGGGGTCAGGGGCCTATGGCTACACCTTC. It yields the protein CASSLGSGAYGYTF. The full variable domain, rest sourced from reference TRBV5-1 and TRBJ1-2, is KAGVTQTPRYLIKTRGQQVTLSCSPISGHRSVSWYQQTPGQGLQFLFEYFSETQRNKGNFPGRFSGRQFSNSRSEMNVSTLELGDSALYLCASSLGSGAYGYTFGSGTRLTVV.

Concerning this clone: At the DNA level, this CDR3 is encoded by other sequences in the same sample as well. The chain recombines TRBV29-1 with TRBJ1-2, with D perhaps matching TRBD1 (5 bases). The V end lost 7 bases, the J end lost 4 bases, and 13 bases lay between the germline ends. Germline V CDR1 and CDR2: SQVTM, ANQGSEA. The CDR3 extends over 12 amino acids. The CDR3 DNA sequence: TGCAGCGCCACCGGTACAGGCTATGGCTACACCTTC. It specifies CSATGTGYGYTF.

The V and J genes are TRBV19 and TRBJ2-1, with 10 positions matching TRBD2. CDR3 length equals 18 residues. Losses at the gene ends were 0 bases for V and 4 bases for J; bases not matched to a gene: 9. Germline CDR1 reads LNHDA; CDR2 reads SQIVND (reference sequence). This chain's CDR3 is CASSIDPEREGMYNEQFF. Here the CDR3 DNA reads TGTGCCAGTAGTATAGATCCCGAGCGGGAGGGGATGTACAATGAGCAGTTCTTC.

The chain uses TRBV7-2 and TRBJ1-2; possible D gene TRBD1, 5 bases. In germline, CDR1 is SGHTA, CDR2 FQGNSA. The V end was cut by 9 bases, the J end by 6 bases, with 20 bases between. The CDR3 loop spans 14 amino acids. The CDR3: CASRSRQGENGYTF. The CDR3 DNA sequence: TGTGCCAGTAGAAGCCGGCAGGGAGAGAATGGCTACACCTTC.

This clone turned up a few times. J is TRBJ1-5 and V is TRBV6-5; the D is unclear. There are 12 residues in the CDR3. V gave up 6 bases and J gave up 7 bases, with 10 bases separating them. CDR1 is MNHEY and CDR2 is SVGAGI in the germline V gene. CDR3 residues: CASSSRGQPQHF. The CDR3, as DNA: TGTGCCAGCAGCTCTCGTGGACAGCCCCAGCATTTT.

The chain links TRBV9 to TRBJ2-3; D ambiguous. Per germline, CDR1 SGDLS and CDR2 YYNGEE. V lost 3 bases to trimming and J lost 0 bases, with 8 bases between them. The CDR3 runs 14 residues. The CDR3 DNA reads TGTGCCAGCAGCGGTGCGGTTAGCACAGATACGCAGTATTTT. Amino acids: CASSGAVSTDTQYF. Full variable domain (rest looked up from reference TRBV9 and TRBJ2-3): DSGVTQTPKHLITATGQRVTLRCSPRSGDLSVYWYQQSLDQGLQFLIQYYNGEERAKGNILERFSAQQFPDLHSELNLSSLELGDSALYFCASSGAVSTDTQYFGPGTRLTVL.

This clone was found many times. The CDR3 DNA is TGTGCCAGCAGCTTAACGGGAACGGCGGATGGCTACACCTTC. Protein product: CASSLTGTADGYTF. V gene TRBV7-2 combines with J gene TRBJ1-2; D not resolved. Germline lookup yields CDR1 SGHTA and CDR2 FQGNSA. This CDR3 has 14 amino acids. V was shortened by 2 bases and J by 6 bases, with 13 bases between the two germline ends.

This clone showed up just once. The J gene is TRBJ2-1, the V gene TRBV18; a weak D match, TRBD1 (6 bases). The CDR3 consists of 16 residues. Germline CDR1 and CDR2: KGHSH and LQKENI. Trimming cost V 1 base and J 5 bases, with 15 bases left between them. DNA of the CDR3: TGTGCCAGCTCACCACTCCTGGGGGCGGTTCACAATGAGCAGTTCTTC. Translating it yields CASSPLLGAVHNEQFF.

This chain links TRBV9 with TRBJ2-1; 11 bases are a match to TRBD2. Germline CDR1 is SGDLS and CDR2 is YYNGEE. This CDR3 comprises 20 residues. V trimming: 3 bases; J trimming: 7 bases; junction bases outside the gene matches: 21. In nucleotides, the CDR3 is TGTGCCAGCAGCGCGGGACTAGCGGACACCGGATACAATTGGGCAAATGAGCAGTTCTTC. This sequence encodes CASSAGLADTGYNWANEQFF.

V usage is TRBV9 and J usage is TRBJ1-2, with D hard to call. CDR1 and CDR2 (germline): SGDLS, YYNGEE. The CDR3 extends over 15 amino acids. The ends were cut back, 0 bases at V and 3 bases at J, with 12 bases in the middle. CDR3 protein: CASSVVSGGDYGYTF. The CDR3 DNA reads TGTGCCAGCAGCGTAGTAAGTGGCGGCGACTATGGCTACACCTTC. The full variable domain, its missing parts supplied by reference TRBV9 and TRBJ1-2, is DSGVTQTPKHLITATGQRVTLRCSPRSGDLSVYWYQQSLDQGLQFLIQYYNGEERAKGNILERFSAQQFPDLHSELNLSSLELGDSALYFCASSVVSGGDYGYTFGSGTRLTVV.

The J gene is TRBJ1-3, the V gene TRBV6-5; D is unclear. CDR1 is MNHEY, CDR2 SVGAGI, per germline. The length of the CDR3 is 15 residues. Trimming left V 0 bases short and J 0 bases short, with 6 bases between. CDR3 DNA sequence: TGTGCCAGCAGTTACTCCCCGGGCTCTGGAAACACCATATATTTT. Its protein is CASSYSPGSGNTIYF.

This chain uses TRBV25-1 with TRBJ1-2, with TRBD1 matching 8 bases. The CDR3 totals 15 residues. V shed 6 bases and J 5 bases; nucleotides not matched to a gene: 11. Germline V gene data show CDR1 as MGHDK and CDR2 as SYGVNS. The CDR3 protein is CASSEPGQAFYGYTF. CDR3 DNA: TGTGCCAGCAGCGAACCGGGACAGGCATTTTATGGCTACACCTTC.

The chain is built from TRBV29-1 and TRBJ1-1, with D possibly being TRBD1 (6 bases). The length of the CDR3 is 14 residues. Germline assignment: CDR1 SQVTM and CDR2 ANQGSEA. Between the trimmed V and J ends, which lost 8 bases and 4 bases, there was a span of 20 bases. Written as DNA, the CDR3 is TGCAGCTCCCAAGGGCCGGGGGCGCCCACTGAAGCTTTCTTT. This codes for CSSQGPGAPTEAFF.

This rearrangement joins TRBV13 to TRBJ2-2; 15 bases agree with TRBD2. V lost 6 bases to trimming and J lost 0 bases; unmatched junction nucleotides: 5. The germline CDR1 and CDR2 sequences are PRHDT and FYEKMQ (reference sequence). The CDR3 covers 18 residues. CDR3 sequence: CASSWGLAGGANTGELFF. CDR3 bases: TGTGCCAGCAGTTGGGGACTAGCGGGGGGAGCGAACACCGGGGAGCTGTTTTTT.

This clone was observed a few times. The rearrangement joins TRBV2 to TRBJ1-2; 7 bases are a match to TRBD1. Germline values: CDR1 SNHLY, CDR2 FYNNEI. Trimming removed 6 bases from V and 3 bases from J; junction bases left unmatched: 7. The CDR3 sequence is 14 residues long. CDR3 residues: CASSGQAPHYGYTF. Here the CDR3 DNA reads TGTGCCAGCAGCGGACAGGCGCCCCACTATGGCTACACCTTC.